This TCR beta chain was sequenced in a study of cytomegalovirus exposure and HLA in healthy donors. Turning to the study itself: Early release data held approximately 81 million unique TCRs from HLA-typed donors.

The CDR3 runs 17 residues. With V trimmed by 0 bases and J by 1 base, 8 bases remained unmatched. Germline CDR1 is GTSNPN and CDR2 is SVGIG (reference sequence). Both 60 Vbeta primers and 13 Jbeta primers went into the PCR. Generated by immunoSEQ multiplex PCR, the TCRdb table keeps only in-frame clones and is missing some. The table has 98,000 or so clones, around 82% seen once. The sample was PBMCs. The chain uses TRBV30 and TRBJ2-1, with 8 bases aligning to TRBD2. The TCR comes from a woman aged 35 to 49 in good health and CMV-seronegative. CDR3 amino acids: CAWSVPFIAGSYNEQFF. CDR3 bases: TGTGCCTGGAGTGTTCCCTTTATAGCGGGATCCTACAATGAGCAGTTCTTC.